This T cell receptor beta chain is drawn from a study of blood T cells in healthy people across ages (dated by TCRdb to between 2015 and 2016). In the study overall: In model experiments, template switching captured about one uniquely barcoded TCR beta cDNA molecule for every two T cells. The donors were split into four age groups: young (average around 16 years), middle-aged (roughly 39), aged (more than 60) and long-lived (roughly 80). To avoid experimental bias, donors of different ages were randomly spread across the sequencing lanes. For two donors (one aged 18 to 30 and one aged 80 or older), the study analyzed two additional independent replicas of 1 million unique cDNA reads from the same blood draw. To track age-related changes in TCR beta repertoire diversity, the study relied on deep sequencing normalized with unique cDNA molecular identifiers.

Systemically healthy Caucasian individuals from Russia, 35 to 50 in total and aged about 6 to 95 years, were included as donors. Each donor gave around 9.9 milliliters of peripheral blood, collected into EDTA-treated Vacutainer tubes. Ficoll-Paque density-gradient centrifugation was used to isolate PBMCs, with at least 6.5 million per sample. Trizol reagent was used to extract total RNA from the PBMCs, yielding at least 6 micrograms per sample. For every donor, flow cytometry on a PBMC aliquot measured the percentage of naive CD45RAhigh/CD27high T cells. On this clonotype: The target of this receptor is not known. No base quality values were provided; no much bigger clone lies one nucleotide off.

Libraries were built with 5' RACE. The sequencer listed for this sample is Illumina HiSeq 2500. The second PCR ran for about 6 to 12 cycles and used a J-beta primer mix along with a sample-barcoded 5' primer. A unique molecular identifier was introduced onto each TCR beta cDNA molecule by a template-switch 5' adaptor carrying 12 random nucleotides. At least 2.5 million CDR3-containing paired-end reads were obtained from each sample. First-strand cDNA was synthesized from all RNA with the Mint cDNA synthesis kit, primed by a TRBC-specific oligonucleotide. After uracil-DNA glycosylase treatment, a first 18-cycle PCR used universal primers M1SS and BC2_uni_R on all cDNA. In the authors' own workflow: For normalization, 1 million high-quality reads, each with a distinct molecular identifier, were randomly selected from each sample. Instead of being binned into consensus sequences, reads that shared molecular identifiers were thrown out. MiTCR, set to a Q25 quality threshold and the strictest error-elimination algorithm, was used for CDR3 identification, clonotype clustering and error correction. A nonparametric unseen species model using Euler transformation provided a lower-bound estimate of total TCR beta diversity. Using fastp trimming at Q25 and MiXCR clonotype assembly, TCRdb reanalyzed the public sequencing data and kept in-frame beta chains. Every CDR3 protein is listed once, alongside the most common genes and DNA of its rows. The V and J calls follow TCRdb's processing rather than the paper's. The sample has approximately 810,000 distinct CDR3 sequences on record, 29% of them singletons. The ten largest clonotypes hold around 15% of the sample.

Study-wide conclusions, independent of this receptor: Conclusive comparison of naive and antigen-experienced compartments was prevented by the profiling of bulk unsorted PBMCs. Estimates of total diversity from one million sequenced T cells were regarded as lower bounds and underestimates. Compared with the aged group, more naive CD4+ T cells, fewer expanded clones and increased TCR diversity were shown by the long-lived group, suggesting age selection. A strong correlation was found between observed TCR beta diversity and the percentage of naive T cells measured by flow cytometry. Observed TCR beta diversity per million T cells fell roughly linearly with age, and a significant reduction was already apparent by age roughly 41. The CMV infection status of donors was not known, potentially confounding age-related changes in expanded clonotypes.

This sequence was found in a woman of 80 years or more in good health. The sequenced sample consisted of blood.

The nucleotides are TGTGCCAGCAGCAAGCCTGGTGGAGGGAACACTGAAGCTTTCTTT. This translates into CASSKPGGGNTEAFF. Recombination joined TRBV21-1 with TRBJ1-1. TRBV21-1 is recorded as a pseudogene. The CDR3 contains 15 residues, cysteine and phenylalanine counted. CDR3 DNA only is kept here, 45 bases in frame from base 1.